This TCR beta chain was sequenced during a study of blood T cell repertoires in COVID-19. Clones were sequenced by immunoSEQ multiplex PCR, and TCRdb holds only the in-frame ones, with some missing. The sample lists under 130,000 clones, roughly 87% occurring once. Germline V gives CDR1 GTSNPN, CDR2 SVGIG (reference sequence). The CDR3 runs 11 residues. V was trimmed by 5 bases and J by 5 bases, leaving 9 bases between them. The receptor was derived from a woman of 80 years or more in a cohort sampled during active COVID-19. The sample taken for sequencing was peripheral blood. This rearrangement joins TRBV30 to TRBJ1-1; no firm D call. The DNA of the CDR3 is TGTGCCTGGGAGCGTAGGACTGAAGCTTTCTTT. Translating gives CAWERRTEAFF.